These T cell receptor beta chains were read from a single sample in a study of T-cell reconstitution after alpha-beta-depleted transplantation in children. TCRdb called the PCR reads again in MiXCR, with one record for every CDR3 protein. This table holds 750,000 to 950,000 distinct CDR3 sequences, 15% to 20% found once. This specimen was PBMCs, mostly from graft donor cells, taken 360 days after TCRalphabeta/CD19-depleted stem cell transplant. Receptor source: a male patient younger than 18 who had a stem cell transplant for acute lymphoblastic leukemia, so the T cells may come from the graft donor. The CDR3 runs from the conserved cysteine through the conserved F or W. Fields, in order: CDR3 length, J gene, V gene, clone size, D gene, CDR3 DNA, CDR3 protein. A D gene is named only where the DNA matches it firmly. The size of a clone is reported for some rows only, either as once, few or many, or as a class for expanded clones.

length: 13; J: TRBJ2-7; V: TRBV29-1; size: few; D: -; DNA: TGCAGCGTTGAAAATTCGGTGACCTACGAGCAGTACTTC; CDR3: CSVENSVTYEQYF
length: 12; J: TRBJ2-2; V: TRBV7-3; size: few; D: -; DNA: TGTGCCAGCAGCCGACTAGGCGGGGAGCTGTTTTTT; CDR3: CASSRLGGELFF
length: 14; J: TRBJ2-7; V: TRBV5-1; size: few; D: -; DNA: TGCGCCAGCAGCCCCGGAGGGACTCCTTACGAGCAGTACTTC; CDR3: CASSPGGTPYEQYF
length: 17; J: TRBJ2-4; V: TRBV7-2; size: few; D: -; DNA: TGTGCCAGCAGCTTAGTGGCAGGTCTCCTAGCCAAAAACATTCAGTACTTC; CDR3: CASSLVAGLLAKNIQYF
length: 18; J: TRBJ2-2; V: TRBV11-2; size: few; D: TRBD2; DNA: TGTGCCAGCAGCCACCCCAGAGTGGTAGCGGGAGGTGTCGGGGAGCTGTTTTTT; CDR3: CASSHPRVVAGGVGELFF
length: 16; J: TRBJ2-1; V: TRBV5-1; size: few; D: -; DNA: TGCGCCAGCAGCTTCACGGGAGCCCAAAGGGCCAATGAGCAGTTCTTC; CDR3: CASSFTGAQRANEQFF
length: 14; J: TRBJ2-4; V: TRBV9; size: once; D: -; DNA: TGTGCCAGCAGCGTAGGACGACCCAAAAACATTCAGTACTTC; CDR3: CASSVGRPKNIQYF
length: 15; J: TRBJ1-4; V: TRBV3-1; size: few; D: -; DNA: TGTGCCAGCAGCCCGTCTTACGGCTATCCTGAAAAACTGTTTTTT; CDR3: CASSPSYGYPEKLFF
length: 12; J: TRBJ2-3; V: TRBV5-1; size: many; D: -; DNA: TGCGCCAGCAGCTGGGGCACAGATACGCAGTATTTT; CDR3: CASSWGTDTQYF
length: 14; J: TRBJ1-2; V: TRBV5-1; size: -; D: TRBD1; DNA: TGCGCCAGCAGCATCACAGGGGACAACTATGGCTACACCTTC; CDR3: CASSITGDNYGYTF
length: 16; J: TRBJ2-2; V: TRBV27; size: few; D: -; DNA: TGTGCCAGCAGTTTATCAGCCGGATGGGGAACCGGGGAGCTGTTTTTT; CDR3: CASSLSAGWGTGELFF
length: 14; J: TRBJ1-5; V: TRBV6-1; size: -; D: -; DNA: TGTGCCAGCAGTGAGGTACAGCTTGGACAGCCCCAGCATTTT; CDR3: CASSEVQLGQPQHF
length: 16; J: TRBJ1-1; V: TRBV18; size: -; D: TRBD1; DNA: TGTGCCAGCTCACCCGTGGACAGGGGTATGAACACTGAAGCTTTCTTT; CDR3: CASSPVDRGMNTEAFF
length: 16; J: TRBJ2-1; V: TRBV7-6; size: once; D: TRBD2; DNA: TGTGCCAGCAGCTTAGCGTGGGGCGGGAGGGCAGATGAGCAGTTCTTC; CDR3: CASSLAWGGRADEQFF
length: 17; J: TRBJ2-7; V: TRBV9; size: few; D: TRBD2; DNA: TGTGCCAGCAGTGGTAAGGATAGGGGACTAGTAAACCACGAGCAGTACTTC; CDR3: CASSGKDRGLVNHEQYF
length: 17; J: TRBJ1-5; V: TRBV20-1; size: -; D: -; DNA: TGCAGTGCTAGAGATTATCGGGGGGCAGATAGCAATCAGCCCCAGCATTTT; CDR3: CSARDYRGADSNQPQHF
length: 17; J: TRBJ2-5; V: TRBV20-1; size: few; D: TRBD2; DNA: TGCAGTGCTAGAGATATGCTAGGACTAGCGGGAGTAGAGACCCAGTACTTC; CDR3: CSARDMLGLAGVETQYF
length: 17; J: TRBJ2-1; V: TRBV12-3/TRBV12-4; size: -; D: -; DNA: TGTGCCAGCAGTTTACGATACATCGGGAGCTCCTACAATGAGCAGTTCTTC; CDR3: CASSLRYIGSSYNEQFF
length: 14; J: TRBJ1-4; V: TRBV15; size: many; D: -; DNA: TGTGCCACCAGCAGAGATTTGGGGGTCGAAAAACTGTTTTTT; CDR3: CATSRDLGVEKLFF
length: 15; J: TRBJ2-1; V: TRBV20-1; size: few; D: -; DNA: TGCTGTGCTAGTGGCGGGATTACTCTCCACAATGAGCAGTTCTTC; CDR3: CCASGGITLHNEQFF
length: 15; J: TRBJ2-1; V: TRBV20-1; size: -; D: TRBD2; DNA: TGCAGTGCTAGAGCAGGACTAGCGGGATACAATGAGCAGTTCTTC; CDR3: CSARAGLAGYNEQFF
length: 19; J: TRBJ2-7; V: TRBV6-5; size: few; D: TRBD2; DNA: TGTGCCAGCAGTTCCCCCGGACTAGCGGGAGTTCGGAGCTCCTACGAGCAGTACTTC; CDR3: CASSSPGLAGVRSSYEQYF
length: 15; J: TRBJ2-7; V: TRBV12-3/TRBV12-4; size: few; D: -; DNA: TGTGCCAGCAGTTTTTTAATGGGGGCCGTCTACGAGCAGTACTTC; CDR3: CASSFLMGAVYEQYF
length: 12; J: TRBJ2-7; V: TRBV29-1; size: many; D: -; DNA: TGCAGCGTTCAAGGGGGGCATTACGAGCAGTACTTC; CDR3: CSVQGGHYEQYF
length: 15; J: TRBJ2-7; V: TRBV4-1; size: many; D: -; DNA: TGCGCCAGCAGCCAACCGGACAGTGCATCCTACGAGCAGTACTTC; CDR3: CASSQPDSASYEQYF
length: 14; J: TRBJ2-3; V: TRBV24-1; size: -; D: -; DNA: TGTGCCACCAGTGATTTGCAGGGAACAGATACGCAGTATTTT; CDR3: CATSDLQGTDTQYF
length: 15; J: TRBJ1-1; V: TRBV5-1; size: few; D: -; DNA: TGCGCCAGCAGCTTGGCTGTGAGATATAACACTGAAGCTTTCTTT; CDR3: CASSLAVRYNTEAFF
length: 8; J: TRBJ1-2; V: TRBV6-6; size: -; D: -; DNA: TGTGCCACCGGTGGCTACACCTTC; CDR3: CATGGYTF
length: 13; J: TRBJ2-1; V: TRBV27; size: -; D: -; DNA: TGTGCCAGCAGTTTATTTAGCAGCGTAGAGCAGTTCTTC; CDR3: CASSLFSSVEQFF
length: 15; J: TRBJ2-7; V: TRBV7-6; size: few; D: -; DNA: TGTGCCAGCAGCTTAAGAGGGGGGTTTTACTACGAGCAGTACTTC; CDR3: CASSLRGGFYYEQYF
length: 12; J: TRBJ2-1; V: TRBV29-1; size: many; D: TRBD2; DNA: TGCAGCGTTGTTAGCGGGATCAATGAGCAGTTCTTC; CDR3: CSVVSGINEQFF
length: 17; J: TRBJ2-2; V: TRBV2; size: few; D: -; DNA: TGTGCCAGCAGAGAATCCACAGGGAGAGGGGACACCGGGGAGCTGTTTTTT; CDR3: CASRESTGRGDTGELFF
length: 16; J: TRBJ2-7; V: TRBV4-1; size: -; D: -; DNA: TGCGCCAGCAGCCAATATCGCGGGACCGAGGGGTTCGAGCAGTACTTC; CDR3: CASSQYRGTEGFEQYF
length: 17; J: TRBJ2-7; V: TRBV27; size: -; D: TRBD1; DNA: TGTGCCAGCAGTCGGGGACAGGGGATTGCCAGCTCCTACGAGCAGTACTTC; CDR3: CASSRGQGIASSYEQYF
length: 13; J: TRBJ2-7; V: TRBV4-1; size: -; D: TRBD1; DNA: TGCGCCAGCAGCCATACCGACAGGGCCGAGCAGTACTTC; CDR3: CASSHTDRAEQYF
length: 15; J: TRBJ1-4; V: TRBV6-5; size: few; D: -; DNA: TGTGCCAGCAGTTACGTCCGGGGAAGTACGGAAAAACTGTTTTTT; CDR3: CASSYVRGSTEKLFF
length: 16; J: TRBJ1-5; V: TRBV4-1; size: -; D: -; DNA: TGCGCCAGCAGCCACAAGGCTTTGGGGGGCGGGCAGCCCCAGCATTTT; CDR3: CASSHKALGGGQPQHF
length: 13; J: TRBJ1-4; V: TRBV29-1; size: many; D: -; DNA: TGCAGCGCCCGGGGAACAACTAATGAAAAACTGTTTTTT; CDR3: CSARGTTNEKLFF
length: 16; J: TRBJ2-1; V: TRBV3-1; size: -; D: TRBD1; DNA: TGTGCCAGCAGCCCAGCGAAGGACAGGGCCTACAATGAGCAGTTCTTC; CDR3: CASSPAKDRAYNEQFF
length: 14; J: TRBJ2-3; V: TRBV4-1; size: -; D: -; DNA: TGCGCCAGCAGCCAGTCGCGGGGGCAAGATACGCAGTATTTT; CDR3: CASSQSRGQDTQYF
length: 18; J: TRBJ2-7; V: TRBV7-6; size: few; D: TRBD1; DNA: TGTGCCAGCAGCCTCATCTTGGACAGGGGAGTAATCCTCCACGAGCAGTACTTC; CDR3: CASSLILDRGVILHEQYF
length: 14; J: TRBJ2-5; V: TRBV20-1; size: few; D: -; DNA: TGCAGTGCTAGTTTCGCTCCCATCGAAGGGACCCAGTACTTC; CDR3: CSASFAPIEGTQYF
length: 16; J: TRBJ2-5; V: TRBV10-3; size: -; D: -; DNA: TGTGCCATCAGTGAAGGGGGAGCCCCCGCGCACGGGACCCAGTACTTC; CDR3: CAISEGGAPAHGTQYF
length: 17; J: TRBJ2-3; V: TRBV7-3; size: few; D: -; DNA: TGTGCCAGCAGCTTAAATAGGCGAGGGATTAGCACAGATACGCAGTATTTT; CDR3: CASSLNRRGISTDTQYF
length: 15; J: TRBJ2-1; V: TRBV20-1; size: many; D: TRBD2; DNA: TGCAGTGCCCGCCCTAGCGGGAGGACCTACAATGAGCAGTTCTTC; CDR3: CSARPSGRTYNEQFF
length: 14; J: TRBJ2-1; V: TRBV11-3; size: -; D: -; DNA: TGTGCCAGCAGCTTGGGGCAGGTCATGGGTGAGCAGTTCTTC; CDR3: CASSLGQVMGEQFF
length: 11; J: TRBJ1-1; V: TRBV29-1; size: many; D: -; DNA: TGCAGCGTTGGACTAAACACTGAAGCTTTCTTT; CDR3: CSVGLNTEAFF
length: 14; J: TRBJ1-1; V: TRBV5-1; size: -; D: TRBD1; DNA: TGCGCCAGCAGCTTGGACGGGACAGGCTTAAAAGCTTTCTTT; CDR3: CASSLDGTGLKAFF